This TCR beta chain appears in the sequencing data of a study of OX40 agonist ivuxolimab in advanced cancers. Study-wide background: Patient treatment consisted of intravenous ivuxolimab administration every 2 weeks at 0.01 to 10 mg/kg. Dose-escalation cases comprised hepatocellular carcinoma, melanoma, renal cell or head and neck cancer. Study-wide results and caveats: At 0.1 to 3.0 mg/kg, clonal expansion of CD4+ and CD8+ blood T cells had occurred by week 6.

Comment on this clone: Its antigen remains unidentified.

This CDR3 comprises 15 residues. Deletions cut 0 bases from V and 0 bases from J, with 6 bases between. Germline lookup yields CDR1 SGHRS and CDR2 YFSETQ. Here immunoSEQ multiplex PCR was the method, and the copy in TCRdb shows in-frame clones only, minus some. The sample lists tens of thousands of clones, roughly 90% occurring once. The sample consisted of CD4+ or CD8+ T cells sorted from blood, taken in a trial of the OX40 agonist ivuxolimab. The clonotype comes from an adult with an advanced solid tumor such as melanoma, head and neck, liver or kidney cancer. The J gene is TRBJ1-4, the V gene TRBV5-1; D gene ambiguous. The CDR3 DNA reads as TGCGCCAGCAGCTTGGCACCGGCAACTAATGAAAAACTGTTTTTT. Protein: CASSLAPATNEKLFF.